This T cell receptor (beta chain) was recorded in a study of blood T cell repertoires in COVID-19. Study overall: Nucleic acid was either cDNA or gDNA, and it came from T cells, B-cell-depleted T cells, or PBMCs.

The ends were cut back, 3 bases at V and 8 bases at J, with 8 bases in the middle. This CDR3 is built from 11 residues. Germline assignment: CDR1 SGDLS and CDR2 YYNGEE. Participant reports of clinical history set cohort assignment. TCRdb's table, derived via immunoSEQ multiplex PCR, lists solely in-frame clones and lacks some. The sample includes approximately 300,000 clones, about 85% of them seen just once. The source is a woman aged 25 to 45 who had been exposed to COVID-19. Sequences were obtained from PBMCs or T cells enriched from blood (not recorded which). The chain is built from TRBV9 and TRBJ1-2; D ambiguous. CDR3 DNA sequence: TGTGCCAGCAGCGCCCGAGGAGGCTACACCTTC. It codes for CASSARGGYTF. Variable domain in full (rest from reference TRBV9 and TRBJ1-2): DSGVTQTPKHLITATGQRVTLRCSPRSGDLSVYWYQQSLDQGLQFLIQYYNGEERAKGNILERFSAQQFPDLHSELNLSSLELGDSALYFCASSARGGYTFGSGTRLTVV.